This T cell receptor (beta chain) was recorded in a study of T cells after yellow fever vaccination. V lost 6 bases and J lost 6, with 14 bases in between. The CDR3 extends over 13 amino acids. MiXCR, applied by TCRdb to the 5' RACE reads, yields one record per CDR3 protein. The sample shows more than 350,000 distinct CDR3 sequences, around a tenth of them seen only once. A word on this clonotype: What it recognizes is unknown.

Study findings and constraints: Sorted repertoires could include abundant contaminating clonotypes from bulk cells.

This rearrangement joins TRBV12-3 or TRBV12-4 to TRBJ1-2; no clear D. The clonotype originates from a man aged 18 to 29 who received the YFV17D yellow fever vaccine. Sequenced here: PBMCs, sampled on the day of the first yellow fever vaccination. CDR3 nucleotides: TGTGCCAGCAGCCCAATGAGCATCGATGGCTACACCTTC. Translation: CASSPMSIDGYTF.